This T cell receptor beta chain is from a study of blood T cell repertoires in COVID-19. Whole-study context: Collection of acute and convalescent COVID-19 samples took place in the United States, Italy and Spain. In each case, the material was cDNA or gDNA derived from T cells, B-cell-depleted T cells, or PBMCs.

Using immunoSEQ multiplex PCR, the repertoire was profiled, and TCRdb retains in-frame clones only, with some absent. The sample holds some 100,000 clones, more than 75% seen once. This CDR3 has 14 residues. Trimming took 1 base from V and 8 from J; bases not matched to a gene: 8. The germline CDR1 and CDR2 sequences are GTSNPN and SVGIG (reference sequence). The clonotype was recovered from a human donor in a cohort sampled during active COVID-19. The sample comprised peripheral blood. The V and J genes are TRBV30 and TRBJ1-2, with TRBD1 identical over 9 bases. In DNA, the CDR3 is TGTGCCTGGAGTGAATACGGGACAGGGTGGGGCTACACCTTC. Residues: CAWSEYGTGWGYTF.